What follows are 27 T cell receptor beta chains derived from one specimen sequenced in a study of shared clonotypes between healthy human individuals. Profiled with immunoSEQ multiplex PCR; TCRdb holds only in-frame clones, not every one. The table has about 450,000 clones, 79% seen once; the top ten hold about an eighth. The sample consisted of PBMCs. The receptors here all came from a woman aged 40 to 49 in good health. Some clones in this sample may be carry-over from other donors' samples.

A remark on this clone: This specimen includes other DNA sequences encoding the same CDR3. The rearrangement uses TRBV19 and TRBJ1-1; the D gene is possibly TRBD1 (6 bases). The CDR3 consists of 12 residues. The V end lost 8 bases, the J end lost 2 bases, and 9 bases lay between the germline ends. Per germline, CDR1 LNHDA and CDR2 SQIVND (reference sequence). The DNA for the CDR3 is TGTGCCAGTGGACAGACAAACACTGAAGCTTTCTTT. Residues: CASGQTNTEAFF.

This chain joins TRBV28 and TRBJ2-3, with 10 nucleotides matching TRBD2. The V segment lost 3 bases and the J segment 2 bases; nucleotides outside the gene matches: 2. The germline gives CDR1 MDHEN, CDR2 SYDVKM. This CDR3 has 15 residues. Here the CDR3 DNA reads TGTGCCAGCAGTTTCAGCGGGAGGGCCACAGATACGCAGTATTTT. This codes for CASSFSGRATDTQYF.

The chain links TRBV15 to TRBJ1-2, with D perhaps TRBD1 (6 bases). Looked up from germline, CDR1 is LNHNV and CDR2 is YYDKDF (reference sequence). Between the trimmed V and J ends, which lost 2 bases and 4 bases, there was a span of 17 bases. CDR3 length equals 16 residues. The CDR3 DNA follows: TGTGCCACCAGCAGACCCGAAGGGGGGCTAAGCTATGGCTACACCTTC. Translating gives CATSRPEGGLSYGYTF.

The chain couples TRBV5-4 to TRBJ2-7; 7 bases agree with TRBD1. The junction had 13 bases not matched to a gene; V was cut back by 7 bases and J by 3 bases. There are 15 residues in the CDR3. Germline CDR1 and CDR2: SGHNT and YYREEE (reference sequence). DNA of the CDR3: TGTGCCAGCTCTGAGCGTACCAGGGGGTTCTACGAGCAGTACTTC. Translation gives CASSERTRGFYEQYF. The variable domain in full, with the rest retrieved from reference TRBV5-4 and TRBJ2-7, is ETGVTQSPTHLIKTRGQQVTLRCSSQSGHNTVSWYQQALGQGPQFIFQYYREEENGRGNFPPRFSGLQFPNYSSELNVNALELDDSALYLCASSERTRGFYEQYFGPGTRLTVT.

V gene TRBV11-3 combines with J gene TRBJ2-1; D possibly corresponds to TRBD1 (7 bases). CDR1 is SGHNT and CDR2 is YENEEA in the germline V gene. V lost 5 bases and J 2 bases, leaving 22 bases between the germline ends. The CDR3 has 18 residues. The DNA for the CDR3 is TGTGCCAGCAGCAACCGGGACAGCGGTGGCGGGACCTACAATGAGCAGTTCTTC. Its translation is CASSNRDSGGGTYNEQFF.

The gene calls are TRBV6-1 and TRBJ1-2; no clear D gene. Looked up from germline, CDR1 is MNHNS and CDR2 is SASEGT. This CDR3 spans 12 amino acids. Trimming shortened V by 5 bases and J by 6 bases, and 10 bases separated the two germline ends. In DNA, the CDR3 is TGTGCCAGCAGTTCCGCCTCAGATGGCTACACCTTC. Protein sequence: CASSSASDGYTF.

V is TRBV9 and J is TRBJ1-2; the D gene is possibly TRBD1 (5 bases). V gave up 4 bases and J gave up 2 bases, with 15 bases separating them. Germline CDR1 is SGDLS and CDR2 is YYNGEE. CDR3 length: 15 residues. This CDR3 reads CASSTSGGENYGYTF. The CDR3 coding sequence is TGTGCCAGCAGCACTTCGGGGGGAGAGAACTATGGCTACACCTTC.

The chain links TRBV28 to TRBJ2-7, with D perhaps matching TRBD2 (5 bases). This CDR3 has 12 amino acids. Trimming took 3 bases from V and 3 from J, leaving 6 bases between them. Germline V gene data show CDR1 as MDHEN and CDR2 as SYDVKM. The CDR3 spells CASSFSDYEQYF. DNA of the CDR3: TGTGCCAGCAGTTTTAGCGACTACGAGCAGTACTTC.

CDR3 sequence (DNA): TGTGCCAGCAGTGAAGTTTCGGGACAGGGGTATGAAAAACTGTTTTTT. Translated, it gives CASSEVSGQGYEKLFF. The V call is TRBV6-1, the J call TRBJ1-4, with 10 positions matching TRBD1. After removal of 1 base from V and 6 bases from J, the junction contained 5 bases not matched to a gene. Germline V gives CDR1 MNHNS, CDR2 SASEGT. CDR3 length: 16 residues.

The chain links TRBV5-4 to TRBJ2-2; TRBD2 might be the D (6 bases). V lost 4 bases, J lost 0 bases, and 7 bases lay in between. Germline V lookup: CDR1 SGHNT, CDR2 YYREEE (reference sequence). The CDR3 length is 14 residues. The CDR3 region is CASSPSANTGELFF. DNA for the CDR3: TGTGCCAGCAGCCCTAGCGCGAACACCGGGGAGCTGTTTTTT.

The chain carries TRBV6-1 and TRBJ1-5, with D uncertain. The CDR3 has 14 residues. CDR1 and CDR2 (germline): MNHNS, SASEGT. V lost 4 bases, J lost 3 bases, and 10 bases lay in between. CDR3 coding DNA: TGTGCCAGCAGTGTCACCTCTCCCAATCAGCCCCAGCATTTT. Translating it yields CASSVTSPNQPQHF.

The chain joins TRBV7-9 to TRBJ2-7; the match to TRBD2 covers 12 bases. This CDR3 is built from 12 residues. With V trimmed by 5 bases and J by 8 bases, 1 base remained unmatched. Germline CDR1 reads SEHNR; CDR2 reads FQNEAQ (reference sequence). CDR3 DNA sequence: TGTGCCAGCAGCGGGACTAGCGGGCAGCAGTACTTC. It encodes CASSGTSGQQYF. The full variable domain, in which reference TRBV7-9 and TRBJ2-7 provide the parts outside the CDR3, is DTGVSQNPRHKITKRGQNVTFRCDPISEHNRLYWYRQTLGQGPEFLTYFQNEAQLEKSRLLSDRFSAERPKGSFSTLEIQRTEQGDSAMYLCASSGTSGQQYFGPGTRLTVT.

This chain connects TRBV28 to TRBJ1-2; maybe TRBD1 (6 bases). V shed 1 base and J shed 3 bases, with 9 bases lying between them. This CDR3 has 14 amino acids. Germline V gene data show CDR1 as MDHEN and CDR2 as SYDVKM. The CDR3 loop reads CASSLLRQDYGYTF. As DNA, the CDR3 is TGTGCCAGCAGTTTATTGAGACAGGACTATGGCTACACCTTC.

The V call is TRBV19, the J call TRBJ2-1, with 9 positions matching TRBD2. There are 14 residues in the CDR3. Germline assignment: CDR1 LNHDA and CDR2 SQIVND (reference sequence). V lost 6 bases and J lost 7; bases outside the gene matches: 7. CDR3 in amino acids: CASRLVAGGNEQFF. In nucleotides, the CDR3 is TGTGCCAGTAGGCTGGTCGCGGGAGGGAATGAGCAGTTCTTC.

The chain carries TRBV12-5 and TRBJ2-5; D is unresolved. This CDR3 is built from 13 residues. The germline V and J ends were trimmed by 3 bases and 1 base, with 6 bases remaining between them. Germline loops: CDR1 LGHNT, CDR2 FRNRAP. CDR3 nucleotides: TGTGCTAGTGGTTTATACCCCCAAGAGACCCAGTACTTC. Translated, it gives CASGLYPQETQYF.

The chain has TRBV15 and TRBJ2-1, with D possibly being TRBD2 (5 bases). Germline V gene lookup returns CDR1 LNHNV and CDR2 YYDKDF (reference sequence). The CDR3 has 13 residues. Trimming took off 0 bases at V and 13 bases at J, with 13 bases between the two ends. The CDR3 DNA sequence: TGTGCCACCAGCAGAGAAGACGGGGTCTACCAGTTCTTC. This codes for CATSREDGVYQFF.

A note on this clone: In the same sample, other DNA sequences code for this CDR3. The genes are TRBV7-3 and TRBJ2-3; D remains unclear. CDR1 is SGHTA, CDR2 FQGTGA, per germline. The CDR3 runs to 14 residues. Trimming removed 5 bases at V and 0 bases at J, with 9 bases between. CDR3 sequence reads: CASSQGPSTDTQYF. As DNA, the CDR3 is TGTGCCAGCAGCCAAGGACCGAGCACAGATACGCAGTATTTT.

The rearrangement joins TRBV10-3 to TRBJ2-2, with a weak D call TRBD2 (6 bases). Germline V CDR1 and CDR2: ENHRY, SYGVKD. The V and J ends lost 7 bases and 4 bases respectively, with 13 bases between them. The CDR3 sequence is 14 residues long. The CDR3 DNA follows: TGTGCCATCAAGGAGGGGACGGGCACCGGGGAGCTGTTTTTT. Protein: CAIKEGTGTGELFF.

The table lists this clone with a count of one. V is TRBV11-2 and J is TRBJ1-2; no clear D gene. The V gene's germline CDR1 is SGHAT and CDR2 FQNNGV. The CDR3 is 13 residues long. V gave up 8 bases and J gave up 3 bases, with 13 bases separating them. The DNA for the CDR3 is TGTGCCAGCGGCTCGGGCAGCCACTATGGCTACACCTTC. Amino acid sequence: CASGSGSHYGYTF.

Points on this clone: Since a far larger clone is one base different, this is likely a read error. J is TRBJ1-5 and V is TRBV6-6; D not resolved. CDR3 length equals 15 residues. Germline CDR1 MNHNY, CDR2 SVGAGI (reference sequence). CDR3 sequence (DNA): TGTGCCAGCGGTTACTCGAGCAGTCCAAATCAGCCCCAGCATTTT. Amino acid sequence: CASGYSSSPNQPQHF.

CDR3 sequence reads: CASTESGTANTGELFF. For the CDR3, the DNA is TGTGCCAGCACCGAATCCGGGACAGCGAACACCGGGGAGCTGTTTTTT. This sequence joins TRBV27 and TRBJ2-2; TRBD1 matches 7 bases. The CDR3 has 16 residues. After removal of 7 bases from V and 0 bases from J, the junction contained 8 bases not matched to a gene. CDR1 and CDR2 (germline): MNHEY, SMNVEV (reference sequence).

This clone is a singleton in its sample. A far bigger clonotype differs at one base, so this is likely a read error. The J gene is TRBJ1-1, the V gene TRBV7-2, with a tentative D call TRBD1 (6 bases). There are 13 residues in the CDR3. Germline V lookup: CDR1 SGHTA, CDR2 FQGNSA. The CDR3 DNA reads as TGTGCCAGCAGCGGACAGCTGAACACTGAGGCTTTCTTT. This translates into CASSGQLNTEAFF. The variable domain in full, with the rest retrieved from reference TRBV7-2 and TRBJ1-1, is GAGVSQSPSNKVTEKGKDVELRCDPISGHTALYWYRQSLGQGLEFLIYFQGNSAPDKSGLPSDRFSAERTGGSVSTLTIQRTQQEDSAVYLCASSGQLNTEAFFGQGTRLTVV.

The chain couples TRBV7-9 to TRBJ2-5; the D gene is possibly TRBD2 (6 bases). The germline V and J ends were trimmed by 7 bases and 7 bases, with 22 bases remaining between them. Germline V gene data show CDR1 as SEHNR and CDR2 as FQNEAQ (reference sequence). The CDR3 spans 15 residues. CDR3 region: CASNARAGNLGTQYF. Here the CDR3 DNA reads TGTGCCAGCAACGCGCGGGCGGGAAACTTGGGGACCCAGTACTTC.

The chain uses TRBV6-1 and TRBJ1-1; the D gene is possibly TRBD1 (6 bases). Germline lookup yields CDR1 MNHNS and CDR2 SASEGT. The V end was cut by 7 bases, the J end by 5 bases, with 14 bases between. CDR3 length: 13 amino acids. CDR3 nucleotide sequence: TGTGCCAGCAATCCGGGGGGCTGGACTGAAGCTTTCTTT. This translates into CASNPGGWTEAFF.

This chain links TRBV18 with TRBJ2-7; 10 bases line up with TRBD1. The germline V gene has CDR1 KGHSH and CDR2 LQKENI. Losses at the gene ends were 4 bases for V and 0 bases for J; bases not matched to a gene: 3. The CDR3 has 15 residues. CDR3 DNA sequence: TGTGCCAGCTCACGACAGGGGGCAAACTCCTACGAGCAGTACTTC. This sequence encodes CASSRQGANSYEQYF.

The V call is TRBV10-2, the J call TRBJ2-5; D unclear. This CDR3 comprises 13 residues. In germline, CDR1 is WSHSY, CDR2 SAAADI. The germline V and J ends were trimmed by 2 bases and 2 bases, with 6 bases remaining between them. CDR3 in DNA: TGCGCCAGCAGTGAGGTACAGCAAGAGACCCAGTACTTC. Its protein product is CASSEVQQETQYF.

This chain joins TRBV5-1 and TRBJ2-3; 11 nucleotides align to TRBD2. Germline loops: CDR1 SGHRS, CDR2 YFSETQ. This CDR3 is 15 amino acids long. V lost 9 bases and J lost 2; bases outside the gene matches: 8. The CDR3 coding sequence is TGCGCCATCGGGGGACTAGCGGAGCACACAGATACGCAGTATTTT. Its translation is CAIGGLAEHTDTQYF. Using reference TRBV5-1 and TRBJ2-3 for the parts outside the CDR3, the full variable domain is KAGVTQTPRYLIKTRGQQVTLSCSPISGHRSVSWYQQTPGQGLQFLFEYFSETQRNKGNFPGRFSGRQFSNSRSEMNVSTLELGDSALYLCAIGGLAEHTDTQYFGPGTRLTVL.